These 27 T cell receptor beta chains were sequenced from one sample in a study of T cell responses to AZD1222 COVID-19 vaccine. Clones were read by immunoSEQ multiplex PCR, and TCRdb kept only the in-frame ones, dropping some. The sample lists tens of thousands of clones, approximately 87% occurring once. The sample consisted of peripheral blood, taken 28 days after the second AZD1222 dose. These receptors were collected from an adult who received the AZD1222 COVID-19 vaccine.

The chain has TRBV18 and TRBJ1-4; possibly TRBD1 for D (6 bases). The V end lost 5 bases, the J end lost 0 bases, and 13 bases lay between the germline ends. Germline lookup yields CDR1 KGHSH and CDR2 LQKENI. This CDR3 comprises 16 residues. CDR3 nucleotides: TGTGCCAGCTCAACTGGGGGCTGGGCAACTAATGAAAAACTGTTTTTT. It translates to CASSTGGWATNEKLFF.

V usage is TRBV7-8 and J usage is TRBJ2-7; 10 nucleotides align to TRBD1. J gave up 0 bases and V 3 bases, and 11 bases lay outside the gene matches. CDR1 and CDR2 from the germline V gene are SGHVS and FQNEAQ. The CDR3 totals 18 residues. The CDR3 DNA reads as TGTGCCAGCAGCTTTCATGCGACAGGGGGCGCTGGCTCCTACGAGCAGTACTTC. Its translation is CASSFHATGGAGSYEQYF. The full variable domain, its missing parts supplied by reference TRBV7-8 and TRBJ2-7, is GAGVSQSPRYKVAKRGQDVALRCDPISGHVSLFWYQQALGQGPEFLTYFQNEAQLDKSGLPSDRFFAERPEGSVSTLKIQRTQQEDSAVYLCASSFHATGGAGSYEQYFGPGTRLTVT.

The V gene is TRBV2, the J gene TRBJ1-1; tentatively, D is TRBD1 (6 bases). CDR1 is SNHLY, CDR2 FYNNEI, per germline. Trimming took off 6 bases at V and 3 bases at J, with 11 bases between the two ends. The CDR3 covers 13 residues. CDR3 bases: TGTGCCAGCAGCAGGGGCAGGGACACTGAAGCTTTCTTT. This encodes CASSRGRDTEAFF.

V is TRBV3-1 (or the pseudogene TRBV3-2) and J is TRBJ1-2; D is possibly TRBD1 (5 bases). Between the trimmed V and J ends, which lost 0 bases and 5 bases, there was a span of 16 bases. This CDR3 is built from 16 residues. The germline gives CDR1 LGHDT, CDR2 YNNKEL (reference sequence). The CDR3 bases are TGTGCCAGCAGCCAAGAAGTGACAGCCATTGGGTATGGCTACACCTTC. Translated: CASSQEVTAIGYGYTF.

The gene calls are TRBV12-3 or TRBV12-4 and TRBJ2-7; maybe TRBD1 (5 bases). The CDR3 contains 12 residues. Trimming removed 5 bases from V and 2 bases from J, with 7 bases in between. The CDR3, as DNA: TGTGCCAGCAGTGTGACAGCCTACGAGCAGTACTTC. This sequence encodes CASSVTAYEQYF.

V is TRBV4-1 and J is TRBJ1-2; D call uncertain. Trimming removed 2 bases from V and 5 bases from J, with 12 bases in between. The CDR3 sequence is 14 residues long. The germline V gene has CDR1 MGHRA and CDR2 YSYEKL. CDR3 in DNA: TGCGCCAGCAGCCAAAGGCCCCAAGAATATGGCTACACCTTC. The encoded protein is CASSQRPQEYGYTF.

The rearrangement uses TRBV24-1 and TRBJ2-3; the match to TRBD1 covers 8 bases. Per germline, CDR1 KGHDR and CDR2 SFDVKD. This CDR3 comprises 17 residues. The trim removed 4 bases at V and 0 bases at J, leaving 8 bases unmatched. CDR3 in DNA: TGTGCCACCAGTGACTATGACAGGGGCCAGAGCACAGATACGCAGTATTTT. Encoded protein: CATSDYDRGQSTDTQYF.

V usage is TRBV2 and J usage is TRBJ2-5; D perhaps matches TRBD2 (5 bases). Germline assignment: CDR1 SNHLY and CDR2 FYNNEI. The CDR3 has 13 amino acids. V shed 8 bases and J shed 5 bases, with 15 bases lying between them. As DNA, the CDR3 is TGTGCCAGCGTTTATGGGAGAGTGGAGACCCAGTACTTC. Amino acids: CASVYGRVETQYF.

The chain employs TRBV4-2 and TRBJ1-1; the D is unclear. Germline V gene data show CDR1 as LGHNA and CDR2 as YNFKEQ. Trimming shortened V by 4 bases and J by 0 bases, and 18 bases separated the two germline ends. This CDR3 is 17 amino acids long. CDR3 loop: CASSPTSPRRMNTEAFF. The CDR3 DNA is TGTGCCAGCAGCCCGACGTCGCCCCGGCGGATGAACACTGAAGCTTTCTTT.

CDR3 region: CSVEGPNQPQHF. In DNA, the CDR3 is TGCAGCGTTGAAGGCCCCAATCAGCCCCAGCATTTT. This chain uses TRBV29-1 with TRBJ1-5; no clear D. Looked up from germline, CDR1 is SQVTM and CDR2 is ANQGSEA. The CDR3 totals 12 residues. V dropped 1 base and J dropped 3 bases, with 4 bases sitting between them.

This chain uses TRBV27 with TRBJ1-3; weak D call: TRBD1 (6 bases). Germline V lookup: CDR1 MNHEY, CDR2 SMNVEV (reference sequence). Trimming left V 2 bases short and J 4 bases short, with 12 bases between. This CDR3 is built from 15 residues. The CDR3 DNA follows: TGTGCCAGCAGTTTAGAAGGGGGAAGAGGAAACACCATATATTTT. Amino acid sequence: CASSLEGGRGNTIYF.

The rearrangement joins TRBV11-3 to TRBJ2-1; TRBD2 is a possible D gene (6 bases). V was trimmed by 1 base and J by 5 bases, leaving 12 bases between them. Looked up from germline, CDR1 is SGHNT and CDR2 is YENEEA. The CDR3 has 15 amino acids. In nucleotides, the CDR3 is TGTGCCAGCAGCTTAGTGGGCGGGGAAGACAATGAGCAGTTCTTC. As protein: CASSLVGGEDNEQFF.

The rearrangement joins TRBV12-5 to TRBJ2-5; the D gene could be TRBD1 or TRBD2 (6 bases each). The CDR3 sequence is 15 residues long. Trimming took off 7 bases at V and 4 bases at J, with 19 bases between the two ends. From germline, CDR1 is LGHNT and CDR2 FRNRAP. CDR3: CASAEGGGPRETQYF. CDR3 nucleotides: TGTGCTAGTGCCGAGGGGGGAGGACCAAGAGAGACCCAGTACTTC.

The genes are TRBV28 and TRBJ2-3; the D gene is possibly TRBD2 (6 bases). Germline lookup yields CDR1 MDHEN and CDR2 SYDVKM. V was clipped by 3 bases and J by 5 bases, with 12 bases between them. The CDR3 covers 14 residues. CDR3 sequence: CASSLPPGEDTQYF. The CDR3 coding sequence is TGTGCCAGCAGTTTGCCCCCGGGGGAAGATACGCAGTATTTT.

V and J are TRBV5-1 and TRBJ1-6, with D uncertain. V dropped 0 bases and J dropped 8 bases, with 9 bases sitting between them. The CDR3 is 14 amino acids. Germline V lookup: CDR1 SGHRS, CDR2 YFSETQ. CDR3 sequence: CASSLEAGDSPLHF. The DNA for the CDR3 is TGCGCCAGCAGCTTGGAAGCTGGAGATTCACCCCTCCACTTT.

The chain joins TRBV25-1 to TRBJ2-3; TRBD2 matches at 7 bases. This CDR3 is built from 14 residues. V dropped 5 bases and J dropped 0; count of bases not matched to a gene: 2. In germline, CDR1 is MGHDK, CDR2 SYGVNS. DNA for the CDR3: TGTGCCAGCAGTAGAGCGGGGAGCACAGATACGCAGTATTTT. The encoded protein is CASSRAGSTDTQYF.

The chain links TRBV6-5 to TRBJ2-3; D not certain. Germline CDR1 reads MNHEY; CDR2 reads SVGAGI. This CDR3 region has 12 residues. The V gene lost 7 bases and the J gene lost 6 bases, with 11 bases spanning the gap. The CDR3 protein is CASTLTADTQYF. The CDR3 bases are TGTGCCAGCACTCTAACGGCGGATACGCAGTATTTT.

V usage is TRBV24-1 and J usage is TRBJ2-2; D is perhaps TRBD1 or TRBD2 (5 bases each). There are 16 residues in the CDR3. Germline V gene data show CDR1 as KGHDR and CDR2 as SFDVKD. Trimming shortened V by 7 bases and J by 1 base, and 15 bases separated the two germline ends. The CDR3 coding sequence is TGTGCCACCAGCGAGGGACGAATGGGGAACACCGGGGAGCTGTTTTTT. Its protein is CATSEGRMGNTGELFF.

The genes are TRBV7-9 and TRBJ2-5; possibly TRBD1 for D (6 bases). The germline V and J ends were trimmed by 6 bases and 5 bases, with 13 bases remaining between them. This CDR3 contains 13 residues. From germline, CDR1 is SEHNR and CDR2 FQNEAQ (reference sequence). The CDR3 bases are TGTGCCAGCAGGTCACAGGGTAAGGAGACCCAGTACTTC. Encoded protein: CASRSQGKETQYF.

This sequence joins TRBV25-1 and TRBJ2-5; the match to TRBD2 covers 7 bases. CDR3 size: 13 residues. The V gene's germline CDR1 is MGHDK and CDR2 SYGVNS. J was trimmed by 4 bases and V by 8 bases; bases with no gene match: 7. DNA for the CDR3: TGTGCCAGCCAAGAGGGAGGGCGAGAGACCCAGTACTTC. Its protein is CASQEGGRETQYF.

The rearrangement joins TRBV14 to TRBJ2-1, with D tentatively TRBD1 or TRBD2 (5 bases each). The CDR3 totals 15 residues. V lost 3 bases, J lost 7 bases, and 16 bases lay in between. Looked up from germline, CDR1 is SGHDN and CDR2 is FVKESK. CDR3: CASSHGASWGNEQFF. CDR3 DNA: TGTGCCAGCAGCCATGGGGCTAGCTGGGGGAATGAGCAGTTCTTC.

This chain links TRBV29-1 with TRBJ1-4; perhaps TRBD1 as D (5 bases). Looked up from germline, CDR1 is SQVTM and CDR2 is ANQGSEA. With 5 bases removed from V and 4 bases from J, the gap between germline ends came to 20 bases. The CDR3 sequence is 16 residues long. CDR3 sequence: CSVSTQGDLGNEKLFF. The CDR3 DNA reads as TGCAGCGTTTCCACACAAGGGGATTTGGGTAATGAAAAACTGTTTTTT.

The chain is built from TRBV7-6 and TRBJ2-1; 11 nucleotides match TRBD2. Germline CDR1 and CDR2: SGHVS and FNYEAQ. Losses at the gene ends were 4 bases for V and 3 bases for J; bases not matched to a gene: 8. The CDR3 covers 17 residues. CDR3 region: CASSSPLGTSGYNEQFF. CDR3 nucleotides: TGTGCCAGCAGCTCCCCCTTGGGGACTAGCGGCTACAATGAGCAGTTCTTC.

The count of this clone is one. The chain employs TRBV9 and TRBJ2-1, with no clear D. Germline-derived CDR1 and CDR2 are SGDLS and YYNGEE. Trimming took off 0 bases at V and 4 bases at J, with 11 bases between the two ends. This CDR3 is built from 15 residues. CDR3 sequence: CASSVVPTGYNEQFF. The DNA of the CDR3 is TGTGCCAGCAGCGTAGTACCGACTGGTTACAATGAGCAGTTCTTC.

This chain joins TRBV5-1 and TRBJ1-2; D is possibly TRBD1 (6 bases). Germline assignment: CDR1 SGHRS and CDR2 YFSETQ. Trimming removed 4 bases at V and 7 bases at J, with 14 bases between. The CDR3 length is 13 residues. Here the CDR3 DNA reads TGCGCCAGCAGCCTGGGGGCAGGTGGTGGCTACACCTTC. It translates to CASSLGAGGGYTF.

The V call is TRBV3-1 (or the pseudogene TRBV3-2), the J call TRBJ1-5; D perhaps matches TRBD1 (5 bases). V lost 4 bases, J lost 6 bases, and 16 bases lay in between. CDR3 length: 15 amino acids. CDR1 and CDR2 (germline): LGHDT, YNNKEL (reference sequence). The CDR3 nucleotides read TGTGCCAGCAGCCCCAGTCCAGGGATCACTCAGCCCCAGCATTTT. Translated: CASSPSPGITQPQHF.

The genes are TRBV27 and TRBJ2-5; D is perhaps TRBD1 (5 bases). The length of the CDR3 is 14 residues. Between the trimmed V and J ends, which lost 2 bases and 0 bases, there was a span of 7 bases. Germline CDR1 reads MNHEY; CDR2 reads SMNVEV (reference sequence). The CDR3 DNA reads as TGTGCCAGCAGTTTAAGCAGGGACCAAGAGACCCAGTACTTC. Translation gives CASSLSRDQETQYF.